These T cell receptor beta chains were read from a single sample in a study of T cells in localized non-small cell lung cancer. Here immunoSEQ multiplex PCR was the method, and the copy in TCRdb shows in-frame clones only, minus some. The table has about 70,000 clones, approximately 87% seen once. This material consisted of peripheral blood, taken before any cancer treatment. Receptors originate from a male donor older than 55 with stage III squamous cell lung carcinoma. Each CDR3 is given with its conserved first and last residue. D genes are given only for firm matches. Clone size appears in some rows only: once, few, many, or a class for an expanded clone.

NA	TRBV18	TRBJ2-6	NA	CASSQRVAGANVLTF	TGTGCCAGCTCACAGAGGGTGGCTGGGGCCAACGTCCTGACTTTC
TRBD1	TRBV4-3	TRBJ1-6	NA	CASSQPGQGMGTLHF	TGCGCCAGCAGCCAGCCGGGACAGGGAATGGGGACCCTCCACTTT
TRBD2	TRBV7-2	TRBJ2-3	NA	CASSPGLVSDTQYF	TGTGCCAGCAGCCCCGGACTAGTCTCCGATACGCAGTATTTT
TRBD1	TRBV19	TRBJ2-5	NA	CASSTHPTGGEETQYF	TGTGCCAGTAGTACTCACCCGACAGGGGGCGAAGAGACCCAGTACTTC
NA	TRBV9	TRBJ2-3	NA	CASSVDGVQTDTQYF	TGTGCCAGCAGCGTAGACGGGGTTCAAACAGATACGCAGTATTTT
NA	TRBV27	TRBJ1-1	NA	CASSLRRPNTEAFF	TGTGCCAGCAGTTTACGCCGGCCGAACACTGAAGCTTTCTTT
NA	TRBV7-9	TRBJ2-3	NA	CASSPDSTDTQYF	TGTGCCAGCAGCCCGGACAGCACAGATACGCAGTATTTT
NA	TRBV10-3	TRBJ1-2	NA	CAISELESYGYTF	TGTGCCATCAGTGAGTTGGAGTCCTATGGCTACACCTTC
TRBD1	TRBV10-2	TRBJ1-2	NA	CASTPGTDNYGYTF	TGCGCCAGCACCCCCGGGACAGATAACTATGGCTACACCTTC
NA	TRBV11-1	TRBJ1-1	NA	CASSFNGGREAFF	TGTGCCAGCAGCTTCAACGGGGGCAGGGAAGCTTTCTTT
NA	TRBV7-2	TRBJ1-1	NA	CASSLRATEAFF	TGTGCCAGCAGCCTCCGTGCCACTGAAGCTTTCTTT
TRBD1	TRBV2	TRBJ2-7	NA	CASSRDRAEYEQYF	TGTGCCAGCAGCCGGGACAGAGCAGAATACGAGCAGTACTTC
NA	TRBV19	TRBJ1-1	once	CASTGNTEAFF	TGTGCCAGCACAGGGAACACTGAAGCTTTCTTT
TRBD2	TRBV5-1	TRBJ2-5	NA	CASTRYAGGYQETQYF	TGCGCCAGCACCCGATACGCGGGGGGATACCAAGAGACCCAGTACTTC
NA	TRBV11-3	TRBJ1-2	NA	CASSTRGGYGYTF	TGTGCCAGCAGCACCAGGGGCGGCTATGGCTACACCTTC
NA	TRBV7-7	TRBJ2-1	once	CASSSQDRAGNEQFF	TGTGCCAGCAGCTCTCAAGATCGGGCAGGGAATGAGCAGTTCTTC
NA	TRBV5-1	TRBJ1-2	once	CASSPGAGSYGYTF	TGCGCCAGCAGCCCGGGGGCGGGTAGCTATGGCTACACCTTC
NA	TRBV19	TRBJ2-2	NA	CASSSPGGTGELFF	TGTGCCAGTAGTTCTCCCGGGGGAACCGGGGAGCTGTTTTTT
NA	TRBV12-2	TRBJ2-6	NA	CASRSDVSTQSRANVLTF	TGTGCAAGTCGCTCTGACGTCTCCACACAAAGTCGGGCCAACGTCCTGACTTTC
NA	TRBV7-9	TRBJ1-2	few	CASSIRSIGLNYGYTF	TGTGCCAGCAGCATACGATCCATAGGGCTCAACTATGGCTACACCTTC
NA	TRBV5-4	TRBJ2-3	NA	CASSFISGDTQYF	TGTGCCAGCAGCTTTATATCCGGAGATACGCAGTATTTT
TRBD1	TRBV7-2	TRBJ1-5	NA	CASSWTGGSNQPQHF	TGTGCCAGCAGCTGGACAGGCGGTAGCAATCAGCCCCAGCATTTT
NA	TRBV7-9	TRBJ2-2	NA	CASSQVAGASHTGELFF	TGTGCCAGCAGCCAAGTCGCAGGGGCCTCCCACACCGGGGAGCTGTTTTTT
NA	TRBV11-2	TRBJ1-5	NA	CASSLDSHQPQHF	TGTGCCAGCAGCTTAGACAGCCATCAGCCCCAGCATTTT
TRBD2	TRBV7-7	TRBJ2-5	NA	CASSPLTGTSGLETQYF	TGTGCTAGCAGCCCCTTGACCGGGACTAGCGGCCTAGAGACCCAGTACTTC
TRBD2	TRBV4-3	TRBJ2-3	NA	CASSQAPLAGGTTDTQYF	TGCGCCAGCAGCCAAGCACCGCTAGCGGGGGGGACCACAGATACGCAGTATTTT
NA	TRBV19	TRBJ1-3	NA	CASSIGPFSGNTIYF	TGTGCCAGTAGTATAGGGCCATTCTCTGGAAACACCATATATTTT
NA	TRBV28	TRBJ1-1	NA	CASSGRRNEAFF	TGTGCCAGCAGCGGACGGCGGAATGAAGCTTTCTTT
NA	TRBV7-2	TRBJ1-2	NA	CASSSPGVSNYGYTF	TGTGCCAGCAGCTCCCCGGGCGTCTCTAACTATGGCTACACCTTC
NA	TRBV6-5	TRBJ2-1	NA	CASKPVGLYNEQFF	TGTGCCAGCAAACCGGTGGGTTTATACAATGAGCAGTTCTTC
NA	TRBV28	TRBJ2-5	few	CASRNVLEETQYF	TGTGCCAGCAGAAATGTGTTGGAGGAGACCCAGTACTTC
NA	TRBV28	TRBJ1-5	NA	CASKTYSNQPQHF	TGTGCCAGCAAGACGTATAGCAATCAGCCCCAGCATTTT
TRBD1	TRBV28	TRBJ1-2	NA	CASSGQGQGDYGYTF	TGTGCCAGCAGTGGACAGGGACAGGGAGACTATGGCTACACCTTC
NA	TRBV19	TRBJ2-3	NA	CASSLRDGYTDTQYF	TGTGCCAGTAGTCTACGGGACGGGTACACAGATACGCAGTATTTT
TRBD1	TRBV30	TRBJ1-4	NA	CAWSRPGTGPGEKLFF	TGTGCCTGGAGTCGACCCGGGACAGGGCCAGGTGAAAAACTGTTTTTT
NA	TRBV5-6	TRBJ1-1	NA	CASSVGGGVNTEAFF	TGTGCCAGCAGCGTGGGGGGAGGCGTGAACACTGAAGCTTTCTTT
NA	TRBV10-3	TRBJ1-1	NA	CAISEGEGAEAFF	TGTGCCATCAGTGAGGGGGAAGGGGCTGAAGCTTTCTTT
NA	TRBV5-6	TRBJ1-6	NA	CASSLGIINSPLHF	TGTGCCAGCAGCTTGGGCATAATTAATTCACCCCTCCACTTT
NA	TRBV19	TRBJ2-6	NA	CASSIDSRRSGANVLTF	TGTGCCAGTAGTATAGATTCACGGCGCTCTGGGGCCAACGTCCTGACTTTC
TRBD2	TRBV4-1	TRBJ2-1	NA	CASSQDQVERGYNEQFF	TGCGCCAGCAGCCAAGATCAGGTCGAGCGGGGCTACAATGAGCAGTTCTTC
TRBD1	TRBV19	TRBJ1-5	NA	CASTTGYNQPQHF	TGTGCCAGTACGACAGGGTACAATCAGCCCCAGCATTTT
TRBD1	TRBV6-4	TRBJ1-2	NA	CASSVSGGSYGYTF	TGTGCCAGCAGTGTCTCAGGGGGGTCCTATGGCTACACCTTC
NA	TRBV5-1	TRBJ2-5	NA	CASSDAAETQYF	TGCGCCAGCAGCGACGCGGCAGAGACCCAGTACTTC
TRBD1	TRBV15	TRBJ1-5	once	CATSKTGQAHQPQHF	TGTGCCACCAGCAAAACCGGACAGGCCCATCAGCCCCAGCATTTT
NA	TRBV11-2	TRBJ1-1	NA	CASSVGRSNTEAFF	TGTGCCAGCAGCGTGGGACGGTCGAACACTGAAGCTTTCTTT
NA	TRBV10-3	TRBJ2-2	NA	CAISGTPANTGELFF	TGTGCCATCAGTGGCACACCCGCGAACACCGGGGAGCTGTTTTTT
NA	TRBV6-1	TRBJ1-2	NA	CASTDPTTYGYTF	TGTGCCAGCACCGACCCAACCACCTATGGCTACACCTTC
NA	TRBV7-2	TRBJ2-2	NA	CASSLAWQGGHVGELFF	TGTGCCAGCAGCTTAGCGTGGCAGGGGGGCCATGTAGGGGAGCTGTTTTTT
NA	TRBV5-4	TRBJ1-1	NA	CASSHGLGGAVDTEAFF	TGTGCCAGCAGCCACGGACTTGGGGGGGCGGTGGACACTGAAGCTTTCTTT
NA	TRBV30	TRBJ1-3	NA	CAWRARDGSSGNTIYF	TGTGCCTGGAGAGCCCGGGACGGAAGCTCTGGAAACACCATATATTTT
NA	TRBV5-4	TRBJ1-1	NA	CASSFSSAPEAFF	TGTGCCAGCAGCTTCTCGTCAGCTCCTGAAGCTTTCTTT